This record looks at one T cell receptor beta chain sequence and its context. Authors' data handling: Estimation of nucleated cell counts relied on the amplification of reference gene primers. TCRdb's copy holds only in-frame clones and misses some; the assay was immunoSEQ multiplex PCR. D and trimming come from the DNA, and the V and J calls and clone size come from that table. This sample yields nearly 110,000 clones, of which 70% to 90% are seen a single time; approximately 6.2% belongs to the top ten. The entry originates in a study of blood T cell repertoires in COVID-19. Looking at the study overall: The United States, Italy and Spain supplied acute and convalescent COVID-19 samples. T cells, B-cell-depleted T cells, or PBMCs provided the cDNA or gDNA that served as material.

The germline CDR1 and CDR2 sequences are MDHEN and SYDVKM. Trimming at V came to 3 bases and at J to 2 bases, leaving 10 bases not matched to a gene. The CDR3 has 16 amino acids. This clonotype was sampled from a man in his fifties with active or convalescent COVID-19. The chain recombines TRBV28 with TRBJ2-7, with 7 bases that match TRBD1. The sample consisted of peripheral blood. The CDR3 nucleotides read TGTGCCAGCAGTTTGAGGGGGCTGAGAAAAGCCTACGAGCAGTACTTC. Its translation is CASSLRGLRKAYEQYF.